This T cell receptor (beta chain) was sequenced in a study of response to subunit inactivated influenza vaccine. Study-wide results and caveats: The authors suggested that few new T cells are recruited per seasonal influenza vaccination.

TCRdb fed the RT-PCR reads into MiXCR, producing one record per CDR3 protein. The sample comprises fewer than 700,000 distinct CDR3 sequences, over 10% of which are singletons, and 13% rests with the top ten. CDR1 and CDR2 (germline): DFQATT, SNEGSKA (reference sequence). The CDR3 length is 17 residues. V shed 6 bases and J shed 0 bases, with 23 bases lying between them. Turning to this clonotype: What it binds is unknown.

The material was PBMCs from blood, obtained 40 to 50 days after vaccination. This TCR was recovered from a man aged 50 to 59 who received an inactivated influenza vaccine. The chain has TRBV20-1 and TRBJ2-5; perhaps TRBD1 as D (5 bases). CDR3 residues: CSAQGLGQKGDQETQYF. The CDR3 bases are TGCAGTGCACAAGGTCTCGGTCAAAAAGGGGACCAAGAGACCCAGTACTTC.